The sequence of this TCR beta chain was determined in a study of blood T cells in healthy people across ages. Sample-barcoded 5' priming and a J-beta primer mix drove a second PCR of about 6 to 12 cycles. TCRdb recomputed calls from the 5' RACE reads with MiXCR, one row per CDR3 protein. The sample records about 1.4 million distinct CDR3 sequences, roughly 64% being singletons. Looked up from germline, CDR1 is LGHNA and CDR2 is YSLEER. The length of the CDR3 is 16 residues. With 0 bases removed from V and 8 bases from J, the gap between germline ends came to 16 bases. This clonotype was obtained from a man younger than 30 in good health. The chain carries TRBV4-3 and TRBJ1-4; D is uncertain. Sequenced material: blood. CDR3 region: CASSQDGKTTGEKLFF. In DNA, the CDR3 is TGCGCCAGCAGCCAAGATGGGAAAACGACGGGCGAAAAACTGTTTTTT.